This T cell receptor beta chain was recovered during a study of T cells in narcolepsy. Background on the study: Patients with NT1 or NT2 and healthy control donors were enrolled.

Libraries were prepared by immunoSEQ multiplex PCR; TCRdb keeps only in-frame clonotypes and omits some of them. The sample has tens of thousands of clones; 70% to 90% are singletons. Concerning this clone itself: Its antigen is currently unknown.

Broader study findings: Comparing one patient's CSF and blood CD4+ clonotypes highlighted HCRT- and TRIB2-specific autoreactive clonotypes. Autoreactive clonotypes reportedly recurred in blood of same and different patients, not controls.

Sequencing was carried out using CD45RA- memory CD4+ T cells from PBMCs. This TCR came from a human donor with narcolepsy.

The CDR3 DNA is TGCGCCAGCAGCCAAGAAAAGGGTTATGGCTACACCTTC. It is translated as CASSQEKGYGYTF. The chain combines TRBV4-3 with TRBJ1-2; D is uncertain. CDR1 and CDR2 from the germline V gene are LGHNA and YSLEER. Trimming left V 0 bases short and J 5 bases short, with 7 bases between. The CDR3 has 13 residues.